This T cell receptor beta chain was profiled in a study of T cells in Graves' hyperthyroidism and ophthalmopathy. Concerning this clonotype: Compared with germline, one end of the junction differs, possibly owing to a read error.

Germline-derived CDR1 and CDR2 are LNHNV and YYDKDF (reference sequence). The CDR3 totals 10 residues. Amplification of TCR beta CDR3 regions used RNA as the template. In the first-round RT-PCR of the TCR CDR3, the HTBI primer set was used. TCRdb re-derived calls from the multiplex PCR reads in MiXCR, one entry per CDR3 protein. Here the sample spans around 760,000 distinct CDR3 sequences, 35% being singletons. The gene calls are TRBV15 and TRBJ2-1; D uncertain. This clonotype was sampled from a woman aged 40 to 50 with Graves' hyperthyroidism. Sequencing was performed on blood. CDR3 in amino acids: CATSRDYMVF. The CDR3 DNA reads TGTGCCACCAGCAGAGATTACATGGTCTTC. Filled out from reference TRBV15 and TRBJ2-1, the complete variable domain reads DAMVIQNPRYQVTQFGKPVTLSCSQTLNHNVMYWYQQKSSQAPKLLFHYYDKDFNNEADTPDNFQSRRPNTSFCFLDIRSPGLGDTAMYLCATSRDYMVFGPGTRLTVL.